This is a list of T cell receptor beta chains from one sample in a study of T cells in Graves' hyperthyroidism and ophthalmopathy. TCRdb used MiXCR to reprocess the multiplex PCR reads, holding one entry per CDR3 protein. The sample includes 300,000 to 350,000 distinct CDR3 sequences, over 15% of them seen just once. Material: blood. These receptors all come from a man aged 25-40 years with Graves' hyperthyroidism. The CDR3 runs from the conserved cysteine through the conserved F or W. Each record gives: J gene, D gene, clone size, V gene, CDR3 DNA, CDR3 protein. The D gene is left open where the match is weak. Expanded clones are given a class, and other clones once, few, many or no size at all.

>TRBJ1-4|NA|few|TRBV30
TGTGCCTGGGACAGCGGGGGTGAAAAACTGTTTTTT
CAWDSGGEKLFF
>TRBJ2-1|NA|NA|TRBV9
TGTGCCAGCAGCGTAGGGTCCATGACCTACAATGAGCAGTTCTTC
CASSVGSMTYNEQFF
>TRBJ1-3|NA|few|TRBV7-2
TGTGCCAGCAGCTCCCGCGGGGAATCTGGAAACACCATATATTTT
CASSSRGESGNTIYF
>TRBJ2-3|NA|many|TRBV5-1
TGCGCCAGCTTCGCCGGGACGAGCACAGATACGCAGTATTTT
CASFAGTSTDTQYF
>TRBJ1-2|NA|many|TRBV28
TGTGCCAGCAGTTTAGAAGGGAGGGCGAAGACGGGGGGCTACACCTTC
CASSLEGRAKTGGYTF
>TRBJ2-2|TRBD2|few|TRBV20-1
TGCAGTGCTACCCGGCGGGGACTAGCGGGACACCGACTCAACACCGGGGAGCTGTTTTTT
CSATRRGLAGHRLNTGELFF
>TRBJ1-5|NA|NA|TRBV28
TGTGCCAGCAGTTCCGACAACAGGGTTCCGGATCAGCCCCAGCATTTT
CASSSDNRVPDQPQHF
>TRBJ2-1|NA|once|TRBV19
TGTGCCAGTAAGGTTAGAACAGTGAACTCCTACAATGAGCAGTTCTTC
CASKVRTVNSYNEQFF
>TRBJ1-5|NA|NA|TRBV10-2
TGCGCCAGCAGTCTGACAGGCCCTAGCCAGCCCCAGCATTTT
CASSLTGPSQPQHF
>TRBJ1-5|NA|many|TRBV5-6
TGTGCCAGCAGCTCCTTGGAGGGTCGCAATCAGCCCCAGCATTTT
CASSSLEGRNQPQHF
>TRBJ1-6|NA|many|TRBV20-1
TGCAGTGCTAGGGTCCGGGGGGGGACCTGGAATTCACCCCTCCACTTT
CSARVRGGTWNSPLHF
>TRBJ2-2|TRBD1|NA|TRBV12-5
TGTGCTAGTGGTTTGGGACAGGGGAACACCGGGGAGCTGTTTTTT
CASGLGQGNTGELFF
>TRBJ2-2|NA|few|TRBV28
TGTGCCAGCAGCCTGGAGCGTTGGGGCTTGAACACCGGGGAGCTGTTTTTT
CASSLERWGLNTGELFF
>TRBJ1-1|NA|NA|TRBV3-1
TGTGCCAGCAGCCAGAGGTACGAGGGAATGAACACTGAAGCTTTCTTT
CASSQRYEGMNTEAFF
>TRBJ1-2|NA|many|TRBV28
TGTGCCAGCAGTTTACCCACGTGGGCAGGCTACACCTTC
CASSLPTWAGYTF
>TRBJ1-1|NA|few|TRBV12-3/TRBV12-4
TGTGCCAGCAGTCAAAGTGGGCAGTACACTGAAGCTTTCTTT
CASSQSGQYTEAFF
>TRBJ1-1|NA|few|TRBV7-8
TGTGCCAGCAGCCTCGGGCGGGAGACTGAAGCTTTCTTT
CASSLGRETEAFF
>TRBJ2-1|NA|few|TRBV6-1
TGTGCCAGCAGTGGGAGGGGGCAGGCCTACAATGAGCAGTTCTTC
CASSGRGQAYNEQFF
>TRBJ1-2|TRBD1|NA|TRBV5-1
TGCGCCAGCAGCTTGGGGGACAGGGGATATGGCTACACCTTC
CASSLGDRGYGYTF
>TRBJ2-5|TRBD1|few|TRBV5-1
TGCGCCAGCAGCTCGGGACCGACAGGGGAGACCCAGTACTTC
CASSSGPTGETQYF
>TRBJ2-5|NA|few|TRBV27
TGTGCCAGCAGTTTTCCCCCCCAAGAGACCCAGTACTTC
CASSFPPQETQYF
>TRBJ2-2|TRBD1|many|TRBV2
TGTGCCAGCAGTGAGGGGACAGGGGTAACCGGGGAGCTGTTTTTT
CASSEGTGVTGELFF
>TRBJ2-5|NA|NA|TRBV7-8
TGTGCCAGCAGCTTAGCCTTACTAGAGACACAAGAGACCCAGTACTTC
CASSLALLETQETQYF
>TRBJ2-1|TRBD2|many|TRBV18
TGTGCCAGCTCACAACCGGGACTAGCAGAGTTCTTC
CASSQPGLAEFF
>TRBJ2-4|TRBD2|NA|TRBV5-1
TGCGCCAGCAGCCTTTCAAAATGGACTAGCGGGAGAGGGAGGCGCGACATTCAGTACTTC
CASSLSKWTSGRGRRDIQYF
>TRBJ1-1|NA|few|TRBV7-3
TGTGCCAGCAGCTTTACGAGGGGCTCTGAAGCTTTCTTT
CASSFTRGSEAFF
>TRBJ1-5|NA|many|TRBV28
TGTGCCAGCAGGCCCACCACCCGGTCCCAGCATTTT
CASRPTTRSQHF
>TRBJ2-2|TRBD2|NA|TRBV20-1
TGCAGTGCTACGACTAGCGGGTGGACCGGGGAGCTGTTTTTT
CSATTSGWTGELFF
>TRBJ1-3|NA|many|TRBV28
TGTGCCAGCAGCACCCCGGGGGCCGGAAACACCATATATTTT
CASSTPGAGNTIYF
>TRBJ2-7|NA|few|TRBV7-2
TGTGCCAGCAGCTTATGGCAGGTTTACGAGCAGTACTTC
CASSLWQVYEQYF
>TRBJ2-1|NA|many|TRBV12-3/TRBV12-4
TGTGCCAGCAGGCCCCTACTACTAAGCTCCTACAATGAGCAGTTCTTC
CASRPLLLSSYNEQFF
>TRBJ2-1|NA|NA|TRBV5-1
TGCGCCAGCAGCTTGGCCCCTGGGGCGGTCAATGATCAGTTCTTC
CASSLAPGAVNDQFF
>TRBJ2-1|TRBD2|few|TRBV6-1
TGTGCCAGCAGTTCCCGACTAGCGGGAGACAATGAGCAGTTCTTC
CASSSRLAGDNEQFF
>TRBJ2-3|NA|many|TRBV6-1
TGTGCCAGCAGTGTAAATGGGCAGGGCACAGATACGCAGTATTTT
CASSVNGQGTDTQYF
>TRBJ2-7|NA|NA|TRBV28
TGTGCCAGCAGAGGAGGTGGGGGAGGTAGGGAGCAGTACTTC
CASRGGGGGREQYF
>TRBJ1-4|NA|NA|TRBV14
TGTGCCAGCAGCCAAAGACAGTCCACTAATGAAAAACTGTTTTTT
CASSQRQSTNEKLFF
>TRBJ2-2|NA|NA|TRBV5-1
TGCGCCAGCAGCCCGGGACTCCTGAACACCGGGGAGCTGTTTTTT
CASSPGLLNTGELFF
>TRBJ2-3|NA|many|TRBV9
TGTGCCAGCAGCCGATTCTTAGATACGCAGTATTTT
CASSRFLDTQYF
>TRBJ1-1|NA|NA|TRBV30
TGTGCCTGGAGAGACCAGAACACTGAAGCTTTCTTT
CAWRDQNTEAFF
>TRBJ2-1|TRBD2|few|TRBV7-9
TGTGCCAGCAGCTCCGGGACTAGCGGGAACCGGAATCGCTACAATGAGCAGTTCTTC
CASSSGTSGNRNRYNEQFF
>TRBJ2-3|TRBD2|many|TRBV28
TGTGCCAGCAGCCCCCAGCGGGAGGTTGGTGATACGCAGTATTTT
CASSPQREVGDTQYF
>TRBJ2-1|NA|many|TRBV2
TGTGCCAGCAGTGGGGATCGCTCCTACAATGAGCAGTTCTTC
CASSGDRSYNEQFF
>TRBJ2-7|TRBD2|few|TRBV11-3
TGTGCCAGCAGCTTACGGTCCAGCGGGAAAGGCGAGCAGTACTTC
CASSLRSSGKGEQYF
>TRBJ1-2|NA|few|TRBV7-9
TGTGCCAGCAGCTTAGTTTTAGGTGGCTACACCTTC
CASSLVLGGYTF
>TRBJ1-5|NA|few|TRBV11-3
TGTGCCAGCAGCATGACAGCAATCCCAATCGAGCCCCAGCATTTT
CASSMTAIPIEPQHF